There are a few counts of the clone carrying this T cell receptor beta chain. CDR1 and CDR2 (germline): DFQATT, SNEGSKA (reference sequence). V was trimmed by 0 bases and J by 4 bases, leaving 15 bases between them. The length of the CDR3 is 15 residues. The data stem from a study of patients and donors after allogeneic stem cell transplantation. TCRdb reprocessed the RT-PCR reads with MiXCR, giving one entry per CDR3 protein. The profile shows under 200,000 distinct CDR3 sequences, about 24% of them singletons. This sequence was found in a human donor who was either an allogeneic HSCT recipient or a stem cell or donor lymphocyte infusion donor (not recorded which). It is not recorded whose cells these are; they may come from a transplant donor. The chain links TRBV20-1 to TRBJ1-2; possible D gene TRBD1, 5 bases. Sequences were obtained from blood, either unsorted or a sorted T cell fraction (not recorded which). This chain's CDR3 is CSARDWPTESYGYTF. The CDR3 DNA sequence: TGCAGTGCTAGAGATTGGCCGACAGAGAGCTATGGCTACACCTTC.